This T cell receptor beta chain came from a study of T-cell reconstitution after alpha-beta-depleted transplantation in children. Findings and limits, study-wide: Diversity and T-cell counts at one year after transplant derived mostly from new T cells. Expanded graft clones numbering several hundred reportedly gave rise to alpha-beta T cells about two months after transplant. Certain patients had high TCRbeta diversity at day 60, and it came from recipient T cells and thymic progenitors that survived.

This sample's TCRbeta library carried unique molecular identifier barcodes. One entry per CDR3 protein, called by TCRdb with MiXCR from the PCR reads. The sample consists of around 190,000 distinct CDR3 sequences, approximately 6.9% of them appearing once. Many counts were recorded for this clonotype. Its specificity is not known. This TCR derives from a boy between 2 and 10 years old with acute lymphoblastic leukemia, due to receive a stem cell transplant. The material was PBMCs, obtained before TCRalphabeta/CD19-depleted stem cell transplant.

DNA of the CDR3: TGTGCCAGCAGCGTAGGAGCAGCCAACTATGGCTACACCTTC. Amino acids: CASSVGAANYGYTF. The chain employs TRBV9 and TRBJ1-2; unclear D gene. Germline CDR1 is SGDLS and CDR2 is YYNGEE. The V end lost 0 bases, the J end lost 2 bases, and 8 bases lay between the germline ends. The CDR3 is 14 residues long.